The rows below give T cell receptor beta chains drawn from one sample of a study of blood T cell repertoires in COVID-19. The table came from immunoSEQ multiplex PCR; TCRdb's copy has only in-frame clones and leaves some out. The repertoire holds under 200,000 clones, with around 90% as singletons. The sample consisted of peripheral blood. The receptors were gathered from a man aged 60-69 years with active or convalescent COVID-19. CDR3s include the opening cysteine and the closing phenylalanine or tryptophan. Fields, in order: J gene, D gene, V gene, clone size, CDR3 protein, CDR3 DNA. A D gene is named only where the DNA matches it firmly. Only some rows state a clone size, as once, few, many or a class for expanded clones.

J: TRBJ2-1
D: TRBD2
V: TRBV3-1/TRBV3-2
size: -
CDR3: CASSHSSGSYNEQFF
DNA: TGTGCCAGCAGCCATAGTAGCGGGTCCTACAATGAGCAGTTCTTC

J: TRBJ1-2
D: TRBD1
V: TRBV6-6
size: -
CDR3: CASSYERQGHGYTF
DNA: TGTGCCAGCAGTTACGAGAGACAGGGGCATGGCTACACCTTC

J: TRBJ1-5
D: TRBD1
V: TRBV19
size: -
CDR3: CASSLGQFHQPQHF
DNA: TGTGCCAGTAGTCTGGGACAGTTTCATCAGCCCCAGCATTTT

J: TRBJ1-1
D: TRBD1
V: TRBV29-1
size: -
CDR3: CSIRTGDTEAFF
DNA: TGCAGCATAAGGACAGGAGACACTGAAGCTTTCTTT

J: TRBJ1-5
D: -
V: TRBV6-6
size: -
CDR3: CASRGGINQPQHF
DNA: TGTGCCAGCAGAGGAGGAATTAATCAGCCCCAGCATTTT

J: TRBJ1-3
D: -
V: TRBV5-4
size: -
CDR3: CASSLAGGGNTIYF
DNA: TGTGCCAGCAGCTTGGCTGGGGGCGGAAACACCATATATTTT

J: TRBJ2-2
D: TRBD2
V: TRBV5-1
size: -
CDR3: CASSPLAGAYTGELFF
DNA: TGCGCCAGCAGCCCCCTAGCGGGGGCCTACACCGGGGAGCTGTTTTTT

J: TRBJ1-2
D: TRBD1
V: TRBV19
size: -
CDR3: CASSGGTGFYGYTF
DNA: TGTGCCAGTAGTGGCGGGACAGGCTTCTATGGCTACACCTTC

J: TRBJ2-4
D: TRBD2
V: TRBV2
size: once
CDR3: CASRAGGATKNIQYF
DNA: TGTGCCAGCAGGGCCGGGGGGGCAACCAAAAACATTCAGTACTTC

J: TRBJ2-2
D: TRBD1
V: TRBV7-3
size: -
CDR3: CASSRDSAGTGELFF
DNA: TGTGCCAGCAGCCGGGACAGTGCCGGCACCGGGGAGCTGTTTTTT

J: TRBJ1-5
D: TRBD1
V: TRBV6-1
size: few
CDR3: CASSEAMTGEQPQHF
DNA: TGTGCCAGCAGTGAAGCCATGACAGGGGAGCAGCCCCAGCATTTT

J: TRBJ2-7
D: -
V: TRBV7-9
size: -
CDR3: CASSLASSRQYF
DNA: TGTGCCAGCAGCTTAGCCTCTTCTCGGCAGTACTTC

J: TRBJ1-3
D: -
V: TRBV27
size: -
CDR3: CASSPSDGGFGNTIYF
DNA: TGTGCCAGCAGTCCATCCGATGGGGGGTTTGGAAACACCATATATTTT

J: TRBJ2-7
D: -
V: TRBV11-2
size: few
CDR3: CASSALTLSSYEQYF
DNA: TGTGCCAGCAGCGCGCTAACCTTAAGCTCCTACGAGCAGTACTTC

J: TRBJ1-1
D: -
V: TRBV12-3/TRBV12-4
size: -
CDR3: CASSSFRGSEAFF
DNA: TGTGCCAGCAGTTCCTTCCGCGGCAGTGAAGCTTTCTTT

J: TRBJ2-4
D: TRBD1
V: TRBV3-1/TRBV3-2
size: -
CDR3: CASSPDRVSNIQYF
DNA: TGTGCCAGCAGCCCCGACAGGGTATCGAACATTCAGTACTTC

J: TRBJ1-6
D: -
V: TRBV6-1
size: -
CDR3: CASSEQGPNSPLHF
DNA: TGTGCCAGCAGTGAACAGGGCCCGAATTCACCCCTCCACTTT

J: TRBJ1-4
D: -
V: TRBV4-2
size: -
CDR3: CASSQDRQGGEKLFF
DNA: TGTGCCAGCAGCCAAGATAGGCAGGGAGGCGAAAAACTGTTTTTT

J: TRBJ1-4
D: TRBD1
V: TRBV7-6
size: -
CDR3: CASSQQGGRNEKLFF
DNA: TGTGCCAGCAGCCAACAGGGGGGGCGGAATGAAAAACTGTTTTTT

J: TRBJ2-2
D: -
V: TRBV18
size: -
CDR3: CASSRQNTGELFF
DNA: TGTGCCAGCTCGCGGCAGAACACCGGGGAGCTGTTTTTT

J: TRBJ2-3
D: -
V: TRBV9
size: -
CDR3: CASSAGHPSTDTQYF
DNA: TGTGCCAGCAGCGCGGGACACCCAAGCACAGATACGCAGTATTTT

J: TRBJ2-2
D: TRBD1
V: TRBV27
size: -
CDR3: CASTPQGASNTGELFF
DNA: TGTGCCAGCACACCCCAGGGGGCCTCGAACACCGGGGAGCTGTTTTTT

J: TRBJ1-1
D: -
V: TRBV2
size: -
CDR3: CASSEFRGSEAFF
DNA: TGTGCCAGCAGTGAATTCCGAGGTTCTGAAGCTTTCTTT

J: TRBJ1-1
D: TRBD1
V: TRBV11-2
size: -
CDR3: CASSLGTGGGNTEAFF
DNA: TGTGCCAGCAGCTTAGGAACAGGGGGGGGGAACACTGAAGCTTTCTTT

J: TRBJ2-7
D: -
V: TRBV27
size: -
CDR3: CASSLNGGLYEQYF
DNA: TGTGCCAGCAGTTTAAACGGGGGGCTTTATGAGCAGTACTTC

J: TRBJ2-7
D: -
V: TRBV6-5
size: -
CDR3: CASSLLADAGQYF
DNA: TGTGCCAGCAGTTTACTCGCTGACGCAGGGCAGTACTTC

J: TRBJ2-1
D: TRBD2
V: TRBV5-4
size: once
CDR3: CASSLVAGGGSEQFF
DNA: TGTGCCAGCAGCTTGGTAGCGGGGGGGGGAAGTGAGCAGTTCTTC

J: TRBJ2-7
D: TRBD2
V: TRBV6-5
size: -
CDR3: CASSPAGGLANF
DNA: TGTGCCAGCAGTCCGGCGGGGGGACTAGCGAACTTC

J: TRBJ2-3
D: -
V: TRBV21-1
size: -
CDR3: CASSKALMGALFLWGVSGTQYF
DNA: TGTGCCAGCAGCAAAGCGCTTATGGGTGCTTTGTTTTTGTGGGGGGTTTCAGGTACGCAGTATTTT

J: TRBJ1-3
D: -
V: TRBV2
size: -
CDR3: CASSEAGADSGNTIYF
DNA: TGTGCCAGCAGTGAAGCTGGGGCAGACTCTGGAAACACCATATATTTT

J: TRBJ1-1
D: -
V: TRBV3-1/TRBV3-2
size: -
CDR3: CASSQGTVRVNTEAFF
DNA: TGTGCCAGCAGCCAAGGGACAGTAAGAGTGAACACTGAAGCTTTCTTT

J: TRBJ2-2
D: -
V: TRBV7-9
size: -
CDR3: CASGHRTLTNTGELFF
DNA: TGTGCCAGTGGGCACAGAACTCTTACCAACACCGGGGAGCTGTTTTTT